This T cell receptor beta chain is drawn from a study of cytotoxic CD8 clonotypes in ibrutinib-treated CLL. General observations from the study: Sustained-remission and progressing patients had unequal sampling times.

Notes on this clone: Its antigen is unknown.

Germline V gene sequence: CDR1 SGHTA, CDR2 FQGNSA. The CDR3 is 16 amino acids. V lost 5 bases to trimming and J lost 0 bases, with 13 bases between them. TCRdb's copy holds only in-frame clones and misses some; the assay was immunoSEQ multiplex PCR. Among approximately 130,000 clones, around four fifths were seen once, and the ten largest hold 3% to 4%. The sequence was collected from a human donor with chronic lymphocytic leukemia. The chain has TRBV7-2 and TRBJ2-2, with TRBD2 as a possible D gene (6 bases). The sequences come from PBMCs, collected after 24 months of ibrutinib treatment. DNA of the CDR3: TGTGCCAGCAGCCTATTCGGGGGAGCGAACACCGGGGAGCTGTTTTTT. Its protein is CASSLFGGANTGELFF.